The source of this TCR beta chain is a study of T cells expressing NK-cell markers. The overall study: Obtained from sorted CD3+CD56+NKG2C+, CD3+CD56+NKG2C- and CD3+CD56-NKG2C+ T cells were the TCR beta repertoires. Study-wide results and caveats: As a fraction of CD8+ T cells, dominant NKG2C+ clonotypes reached about 1.0-8% in six donors.

Comment on this clonotype: The antigen is unknown.

One entry per CDR3 protein, without DNA, is what TCRdb gives after re-calling the 5' RACE reads. The sample totals some 140,000 distinct CDR3 sequences; its top ten clones hold about 39%. The sequence came from a woman between 45 and 65 years old in good health. The sequencing sample was made of blood T cells: a sorted CD56 or NKG2C T cell subset, CD4+ or CD8+ T cells, or bulk PBMC T cells (not recorded which).

CDR3 in amino acids: CASSLGPKMNTEAFF. The chain joins TRBV5-1 to TRBJ1-1. The CDR3 has 15 amino acids. Germline CDR1 SGHRS, CDR2 YFSETQ.